This TCR beta chain was recovered during a study of blood T cell repertoires in COVID-19. About the research overall: Italy, Spain and the United States were the sources of the convalescent and acute COVID-19 samples.

Resolution of symptoms, clearance, or two negative PCRs was present in recovered Cohort 3 donors. The table came from immunoSEQ multiplex PCR; TCRdb's copy has only in-frame clones and leaves some out. The sample has 360,000 or so clones, 75% to 90% seen once; the top ten hold approximately 4.7%. Trimming stripped 4 bases from V and 0 bases from J, with 15 bases between. Per germline, CDR1 SQVTM and CDR2 ANQGSEA. The CDR3 consists of 15 residues. The source material was PBMCs or T cells enriched from blood (not recorded which). The TCR was taken from a woman in her forties or fifties who had recovered from COVID-19. The rearrangement joins TRBV29-1 to TRBJ1-1; tentatively, D is TRBD1 (5 bases). The CDR3 DNA reads TGCAGCGTTGCCCACCCGGGGGGGGTGAACACTGAAGCTTTCTTT. It encodes CSVAHPGGVNTEAFF.